One sample yielded the 6 T cell receptor beta chains listed below, sequenced in a study of OX40 agonist ivuxolimab in advanced cancers. Measured with immunoSEQ multiplex PCR; TCRdb has only the in-frame clones, and not every one. The table shows tens of thousands of clones, with about 94% occurring only once. Sequences were derived from CD4+ or CD8+ T cells sorted from blood, sampled in a trial of the OX40 agonist ivuxolimab. These TCRs come from an adult with an advanced solid tumor such as melanoma, head and neck, liver or kidney cancer.

The chain carries TRBV4-2 and TRBJ2-3, with 10 nucleotides matching TRBD2. The CDR3 is 17 residues long. Looked up from germline, CDR1 is LGHNA and CDR2 is YNFKEQ. Germline trimming cut 0 bases from V and 5 bases from J; bases unmatched to any gene: 8. The CDR3 sequence: CASSQDGVVAGGDTQYF. In DNA, the CDR3 is TGTGCCAGCAGCCAAGATGGGGTGGTAGCGGGGGGAGATACGCAGTATTTT.

This clone appeared a single time. V usage is TRBV29-1 and J usage is TRBJ2-3, with 9 bases fitting TRBD2. There are 15 residues in the CDR3. CDR1 and CDR2 from the germline V gene are SQVTM and ANQGSEA. The J segment lost 6 bases and the V segment lost 6 bases, leaving 13 bases of the junction unmatched. CDR3 amino acids: CSVEGTSNLQDTQYF. The CDR3 DNA sequence: TGCAGCGTCGAGGGGACTAGCAATTTACAGGATACGCAGTATTTT.

The CDR3 region has the DNA TGTGCCAGCAGTACCCGGGGGACAGAGCAAGAGACCCAGTACTTC. Protein: CASSTRGTEQETQYF. This chain links TRBV2 with TRBJ2-5, with a tentative D call TRBD1 (7 bases). V lost 5 bases to trimming and J lost 2 bases, with 15 bases between them. The CDR3 spans 15 residues. CDR1 and CDR2 from the germline V gene are SNHLY and FYNNEI.

J is TRBJ2-1 and V is TRBV15, with 9 nucleotides matching TRBD2. V trimming: 6 bases; J trimming: 8 bases; junction bases outside the gene matches: 11. The CDR3 covers 15 residues. CDR1 and CDR2 (germline): LNHNV, YYDKDF (reference sequence). CDR3 nucleotide sequence: TGTGCCACCAGACCCAAAGGCGTAGCGGGGGATGAGCAGTTCTTC. This encodes CATRPKGVAGDEQFF.

This sequence joins TRBV11-2 and TRBJ2-3; 7 bases line up with TRBD2. The length of the CDR3 is 16 residues. V gave up 5 bases and J gave up 8 bases; unmatched junction bases: 16. Germline CDR1 is SGHAT and CDR2 is FQNNGV. CDR3 nucleotide sequence: TGTGCCAGCAGCCCGATACCTTCGGGAGGTTCGGGTACGCAGTATTTT. It codes for CASSPIPSGGSGTQYF.

The rearrangement links TRBV7-9 to TRBJ1-1; weak D call: TRBD1 (6 bases). The germline CDR1 and CDR2 sequences are SEHNR and FQNEAQ (reference sequence). Deletions cut 8 bases from V and 7 bases from J, with 14 bases between. This CDR3 spans 12 amino acids. The CDR3 region has the DNA TGTGCCAGCCTGGGGGCGGATGGTGAAGCTTTCTTT. This gives the protein CASLGADGEAFF. Using reference TRBV7-9 and TRBJ1-1 for the parts outside the CDR3, the full variable domain is DTGVSQNPRHKITKRGQNVTFRCDPISEHNRLYWYRQTLGQGPEFLTYFQNEAQLEKSRLLSDRFSAERPKGSFSTLEIQRTEQGDSAMYLCASLGADGEAFFGQGTRLTVV.